This T cell receptor beta chain was identified during a study of CD8 T cells in Susac syndrome. V gave up 3 bases and J gave up 4 bases; unmatched junction bases: 7. The CDR3 loop spans 14 amino acids. The germline CDR1 and CDR2 sequences are SGHRS and YFSETQ. The RNA input was about 0.5 to 1 ug, and it was reverse transcribed with random hexamers. Amplification of TCR beta CDR3 was carried out by immunoSEQ multiplex PCR, which covered 54 Vbeta and 13 Jbeta segments. In TCRdb, the immunoSEQ multiplex PCR reads were re-called with MiXCR into one record per CDR3 protein. The table records about 430,000 distinct CDR3 sequences, approximately 89% of them present only once. Multiple sclerosis controls were treatment-naive patients with stable or active relapsing-remitting disease.

This TCR was sampled from a human donor with multiple sclerosis. The sequencing input was CD8+ T cells from PBMCs. This chain connects TRBV5-1 to TRBJ2-7, with 7 bases fitting TRBD1. The CDR3: CASSSSDRAYEQYF. In DNA, the CDR3 is TGCGCCAGCAGCTCGTCAGACAGGGCTTACGAGCAGTACTTC.